This T cell receptor (beta chain) originates from a study of blood T cells in healthy people across ages. Across the whole study: About one barcoded beta molecule per two T cells was captured by template switching.

The V and J ends lost 6 bases and 7 bases respectively, with 28 bases between them. Germline V CDR1 and CDR2: DFQATT, SNEGSKA (reference sequence). The CDR3 covers 17 residues. For the second PCR, which ran for 7 to 11 cycles, a sample-barcoded 5' primer and a J-beta primer mix were used. One entry per CDR3 protein results from TCRdb running MiXCR on the 5' RACE reads. Of some 1.5 million distinct CDR3 sequences detected, 28% appear once; the ten largest clones hold roughly 8%. Specimen: blood. V is TRBV20-1 and J is TRBJ2-1; D assignment may be TRBD1 or TRBD2 (6 bases each). This clonotype was sampled from a woman younger than 45 in good health. The DNA of the CDR3 is TGCAGTGCCCAGGGACTGTGGGGGGCCAGCGAACAGAATGAGCAGTTCTTC. Protein product: CSAQGLWGASEQNEQFF.